The 10 T cell receptor beta chains listed next were all sequenced from one sample in a study of T-cell memory formation after mild COVID-19. TCRdb redid the calling of the 5' RACE reads with MiXCR, one entry per CDR3 protein. The sample includes around 310,000 distinct CDR3 sequences, around an eighth of them seen just once. Sequencing was performed on PBMCs or a T cell subset sorted from them (not recorded which). The receptors were sampled from a man aged 18-30 years who had mild COVID-19 (a few samples of this study predate the infection). Cell type and time point are not known.

V is TRBV7-9 and J is TRBJ2-1; the D is unclear. Germline V gives CDR1 SEHNR, CDR2 FQNEAQ (reference sequence). CDR3 size: 15 residues. Trimming shortened V by 7 bases and J by 9 bases, and 22 bases separated the two germline ends. CDR3 nucleotide sequence: TGTGCCAGCACCCTCCTTCGTGGCATTCTCGCTGAGCAGTTCTTC. Its protein is CASTLLRGILAEQFF.

This sequence joins TRBV7-3 and TRBJ2-1, with TRBD2 identical over 8 bases. The J segment lost 10 bases and the V segment lost 0 bases, leaving 2 bases of the junction unmatched. The CDR3 length is 13 residues. In germline, CDR1 is SGHTA, CDR2 FQGTGA. The CDR3 sequence is CASSLTGGEEQFF. The CDR3 DNA is TGTGCCAGCAGCTTAACCGGGGGGGAAGAGCAGTTCTTC. Complete variable domain (other parts from reference TRBV7-3 and TRBJ2-1): GAGVSQTPSNKVTEKGKYVELRCDPISGHTALYWYRQSLGQGPEFLIYFQGTGAADDSGLPNDRFFAVRPEGSVSTLKIQRTERGDSAVYLCASSLTGGEEQFFGPGTRLTVL.

J is TRBJ2-7 and V is TRBV23-1, with TRBD2 matching over 8 bases. Being an ORF, TRBV23-1 has a function that is uncertain. V trimming: 0 bases; J trimming: 2 bases; junction bases outside the gene matches: 12. The CDR3 loop spans 18 amino acids. The CDR3 region is CASSQSRTLPAGAYEQYV. DNA of the CDR3: TGCGCCAGCAGTCAATCACGGACCCTCCCAGCGGGGGCCTACGAGCAGTACGTC.

This clonotype was found a few times. The gene calls are TRBV20-1 and TRBJ2-7; TRBD1 agrees at 9 bases. Germline V CDR1 and CDR2: DFQATT, SNEGSKA (reference sequence). CDR3 length: 13 residues. V shed 8 bases, J shed 3 bases, and the junction held 8 bases outside the gene matches. Here the CDR3 DNA reads TGCAGTCCGAATTCGGGACAGGGCTACGAGCAGTACGTC. Encoded protein: CSPNSGQGYEQYV.

This chain uses TRBV11-1 with TRBJ1-1, with D unclear. The CDR3 covers 12 residues. Germline CDR1 is SGHAT and CDR2 is FQDESV (reference sequence). V lost 5 bases and J 7 bases, leaving 11 bases between the germline ends. The CDR3 is CASSRLGFEAFF. The CDR3 region has the DNA TGTGCCAGCAGCCGCCTGGGGTTTGAAGCTTTCTTT.

V and J are TRBV24-1 and TRBJ2-2; D remains unclear. The CDR3 contains 13 residues. Germline values: CDR1 KGHDR, CDR2 SFDVKD. V shed 1 base and J shed 4 bases, with 3 bases lying between them. For the CDR3, the DNA is TGTGCCACCAGTGATTTCGGCACCGGGGAGCTGTTTTTT. Its protein product is CATSDFGTGELFF.

This chain joins TRBV5-1 and TRBJ1-2, with D maybe TRBD1 (5 bases). The CDR3 sequence is 14 residues long. In germline, CDR1 is SGHRS, CDR2 YFSETQ. The V gene lost 3 bases and the J gene lost 4 bases, with 13 bases spanning the gap. Here the CDR3 reads CASSSGFGVYGYTF. CDR3 bases: TGCGCCAGCAGCTCAGGGTTCGGGGTCTATGGCTACACCTTC.

V gene TRBV4-1 combines with J gene TRBJ2-5, with D perhaps matching TRBD2 (6 bases). There are 15 residues in the CDR3. The ends were cut back, 2 bases at V and 0 bases at J, with 10 bases in the middle. The germline gives CDR1 MGHRA, CDR2 YSYEKL. The CDR3 reads CASSQPGGYQETQYF. Here the CDR3 DNA reads TGCGCCAGCAGCCAACCTGGGGGGTACCAAGAGACCCAGTACTTC.

This clonotype has just a few counts. The chain carries TRBV14 and TRBJ2-7; tentative D call: TRBD1 (5 bases). V gave up 0 bases and J gave up 8 bases, with 17 bases separating them. The CDR3 is 15 amino acids. The germline CDR1 and CDR2 sequences are SGHDN and FVKESK. This CDR3 is CASSQEMGQGRKQYF. The CDR3, as DNA: TGTGCCAGCAGCCAAGAAATGGGGCAGGGTAGGAAGCAGTACTTC.

There are a few counts of this clonotype. The V call is TRBV4-3, the J call TRBJ2-1; 7 positions agree with TRBD1. The length of the CDR3 is 15 residues. J was trimmed by 6 bases and V by 3 bases; bases with no gene match: 8. Looked up from germline, CDR1 is LGHNA and CDR2 is YSLEER. The chain's CDR3 is CASSHGTARGNEQFF. CDR3 nucleotides: TGCGCCAGCAGCCACGGGACAGCCCGGGGCAATGAGCAGTTCTTC.